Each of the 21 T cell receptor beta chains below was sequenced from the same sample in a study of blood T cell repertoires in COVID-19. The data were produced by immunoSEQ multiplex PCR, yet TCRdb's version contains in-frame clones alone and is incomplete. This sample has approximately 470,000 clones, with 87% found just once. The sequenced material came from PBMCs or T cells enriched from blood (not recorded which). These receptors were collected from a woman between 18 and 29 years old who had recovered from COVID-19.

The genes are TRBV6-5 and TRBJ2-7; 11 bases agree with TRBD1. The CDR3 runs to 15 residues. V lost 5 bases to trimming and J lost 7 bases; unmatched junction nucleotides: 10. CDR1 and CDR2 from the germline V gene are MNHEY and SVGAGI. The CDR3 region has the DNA TGTGCCAGCAGTCCTCCCCGGGACAGGGGGTGGGAGCAGTACTTC. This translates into CASSPPRDRGWEQYF.

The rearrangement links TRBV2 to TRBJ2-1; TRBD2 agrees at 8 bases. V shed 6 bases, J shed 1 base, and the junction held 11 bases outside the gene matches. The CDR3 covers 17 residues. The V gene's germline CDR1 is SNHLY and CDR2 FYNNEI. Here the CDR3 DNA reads TGTGCCAGCAGGGCCGATAGCGGGGAGATGTCCTACAATGAGCAGTTCTTC. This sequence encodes CASRADSGEMSYNEQFF.

In DNA, the CDR3 is TGTGCCACCAGCAGAGGGTATTTAGGAGAGGGGAACACTGAAGCTTTCTTT. This sequence encodes CATSRGYLGEGNTEAFF. The rearrangement uses TRBV15 and TRBJ1-1; D is unclear. This CDR3 region has 17 residues. The V and J ends lost 1 base and 1 base respectively, with 16 bases between them. Germline CDR1 LNHNV, CDR2 YYDKDF (reference sequence).

The chain's CDR3 is CASSRASGETIHYEQYF. CDR3 in DNA: TGTGCCAGCAGTAGGGCAAGCGGGGAAACTATCCATTACGAGCAGTACTTC. The chain carries TRBV25-1 and TRBJ2-7, with 7 bases fitting TRBD2. This CDR3 is built from 17 residues. CDR1 and CDR2 (germline): MGHDK, SYGVNS. V shed 5 bases and J 4 bases; nucleotides not matched to a gene: 17.

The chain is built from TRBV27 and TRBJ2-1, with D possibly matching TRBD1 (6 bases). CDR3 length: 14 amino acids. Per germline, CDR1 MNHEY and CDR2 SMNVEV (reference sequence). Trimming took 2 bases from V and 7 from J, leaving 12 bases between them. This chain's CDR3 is CASSLTQGGNEQFF. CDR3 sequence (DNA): TGTGCCAGCAGTTTAACACAAGGGGGTAATGAGCAGTTCTTC.

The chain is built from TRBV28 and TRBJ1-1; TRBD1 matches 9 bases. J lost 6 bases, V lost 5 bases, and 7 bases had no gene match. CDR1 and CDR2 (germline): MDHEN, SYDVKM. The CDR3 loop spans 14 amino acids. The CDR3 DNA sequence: TGTGCCAGCAGTCTCATTCGGGACAGGGCTGAAGCTTTCTTT. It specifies CASSLIRDRAEAFF.

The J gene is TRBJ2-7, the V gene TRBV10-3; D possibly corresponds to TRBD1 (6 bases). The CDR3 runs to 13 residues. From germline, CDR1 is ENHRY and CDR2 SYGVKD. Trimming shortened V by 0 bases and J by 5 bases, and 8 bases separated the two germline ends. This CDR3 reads CAISESRTDEQYF. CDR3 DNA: TGTGCCATCAGTGAGTCCAGGACAGACGAGCAGTACTTC.

CDR3 region: CASSAPETGGVDTEAFF. CDR3 nucleotide sequence: TGTGCCAGCAGCGCCCCCGAGACAGGGGGAGTCGACACTGAAGCTTTCTTT. V gene TRBV5-4 combines with J gene TRBJ1-1; 9 bases agree with TRBD1. This CDR3 has 17 residues. V lost 4 bases and J lost 3; bases outside the gene matches: 13. Germline CDR1 is SGHNT and CDR2 is YYREEE (reference sequence).

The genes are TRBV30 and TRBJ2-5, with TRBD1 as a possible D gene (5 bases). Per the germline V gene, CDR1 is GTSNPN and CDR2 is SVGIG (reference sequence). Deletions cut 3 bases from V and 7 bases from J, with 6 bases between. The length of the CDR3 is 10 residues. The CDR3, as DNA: TGTGCCTGGAGGGGGCTGACCCAGTACTTC. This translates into CAWRGLTQYF.

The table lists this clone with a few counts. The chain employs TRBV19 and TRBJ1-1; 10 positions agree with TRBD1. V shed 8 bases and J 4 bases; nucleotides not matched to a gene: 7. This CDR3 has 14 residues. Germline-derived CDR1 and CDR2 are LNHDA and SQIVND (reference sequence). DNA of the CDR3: TGTGCCAGTGACAGGGGGCTTGTGGGCACTGAAGCTTTCTTT. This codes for CASDRGLVGTEAFF. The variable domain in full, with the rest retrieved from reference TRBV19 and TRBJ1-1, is DGGITQSPKYLFRKEGQNVTLSCEQNLNHDAMYWYRQDPGQGLRLIYYSQIVNDFQKGDIAEGYSVSREKKESFPLTVTSAQKNPTAFYLCASDRGLVGTEAFFGQGTRLTVV.

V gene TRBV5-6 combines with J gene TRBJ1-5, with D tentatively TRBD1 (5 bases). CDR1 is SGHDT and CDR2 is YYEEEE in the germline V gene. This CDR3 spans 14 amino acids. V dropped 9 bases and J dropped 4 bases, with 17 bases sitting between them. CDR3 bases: TGTGCCATCTCAACGCGGGGACGTAATCAGCCCCAGCATTTT. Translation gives CAISTRGRNQPQHF.

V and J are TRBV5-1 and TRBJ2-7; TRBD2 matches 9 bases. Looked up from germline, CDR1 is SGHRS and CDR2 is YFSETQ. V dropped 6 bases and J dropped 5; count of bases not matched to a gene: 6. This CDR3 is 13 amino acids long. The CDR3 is CASTPSGVNEQYF. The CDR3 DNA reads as TGCGCCAGCACCCCTAGCGGGGTAAACGAGCAGTACTTC. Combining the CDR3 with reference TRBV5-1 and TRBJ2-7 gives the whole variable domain KAGVTQTPRYLIKTRGQQVTLSCSPISGHRSVSWYQQTPGQGLQFLFEYFSETQRNKGNFPGRFSGRQFSNSRSEMNVSTLELGDSALYLCASTPSGVNEQYFGPGTRLTVT.

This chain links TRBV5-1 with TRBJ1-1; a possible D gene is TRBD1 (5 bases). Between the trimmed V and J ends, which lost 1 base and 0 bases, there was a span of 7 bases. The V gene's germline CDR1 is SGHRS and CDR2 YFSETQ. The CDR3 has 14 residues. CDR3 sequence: CASSLPGMNTEAFF. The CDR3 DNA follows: TGCGCCAGCAGCTTGCCAGGGATGAACACTGAAGCTTTCTTT. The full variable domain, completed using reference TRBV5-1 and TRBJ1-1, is KAGVTQTPRYLIKTRGQQVTLSCSPISGHRSVSWYQQTPGQGLQFLFEYFSETQRNKGNFPGRFSGRQFSNSRSEMNVSTLELGDSALYLCASSLPGMNTEAFFGQGTRLTVV.

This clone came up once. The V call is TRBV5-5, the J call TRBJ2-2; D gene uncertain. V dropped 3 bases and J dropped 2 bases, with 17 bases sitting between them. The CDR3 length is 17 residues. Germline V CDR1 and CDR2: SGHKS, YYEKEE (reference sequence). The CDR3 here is CASSSRVWAFNTGELFF. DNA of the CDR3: TGTGCCAGCAGCTCCCGAGTATGGGCCTTCAACACCGGGGAGCTGTTTTTT.

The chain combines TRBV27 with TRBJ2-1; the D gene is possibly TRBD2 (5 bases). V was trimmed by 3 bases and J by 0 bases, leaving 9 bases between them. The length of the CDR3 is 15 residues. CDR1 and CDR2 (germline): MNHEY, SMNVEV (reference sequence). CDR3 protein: CASSFRRSSYNEQFF. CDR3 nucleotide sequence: TGTGCCAGCAGTTTCAGGAGGAGCTCCTACAATGAGCAGTTCTTC.

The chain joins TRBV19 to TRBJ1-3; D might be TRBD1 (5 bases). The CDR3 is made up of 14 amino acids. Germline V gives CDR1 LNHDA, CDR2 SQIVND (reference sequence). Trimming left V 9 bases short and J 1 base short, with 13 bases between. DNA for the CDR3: TGTGCCAGCAACAAAGGGACTTCTGGAAACACCATATATTTT. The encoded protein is CASNKGTSGNTIYF.

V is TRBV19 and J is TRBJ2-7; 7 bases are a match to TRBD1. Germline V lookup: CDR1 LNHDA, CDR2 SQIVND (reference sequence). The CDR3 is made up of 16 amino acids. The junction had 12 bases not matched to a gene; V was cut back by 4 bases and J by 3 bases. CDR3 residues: CASSTNPGTASYEQYF. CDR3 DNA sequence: TGTGCCAGTAGTACTAACCCCGGGACAGCAAGCTACGAGCAGTACTTC.

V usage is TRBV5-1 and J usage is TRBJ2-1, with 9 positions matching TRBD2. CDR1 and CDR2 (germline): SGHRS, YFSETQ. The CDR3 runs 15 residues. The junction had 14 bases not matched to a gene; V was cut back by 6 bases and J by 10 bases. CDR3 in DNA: TGCGCCAGCACGTTTAGCGGGGGCTTATTCGGCGAGCAGTTCTTC. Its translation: CASTFSGGLFGEQFF.

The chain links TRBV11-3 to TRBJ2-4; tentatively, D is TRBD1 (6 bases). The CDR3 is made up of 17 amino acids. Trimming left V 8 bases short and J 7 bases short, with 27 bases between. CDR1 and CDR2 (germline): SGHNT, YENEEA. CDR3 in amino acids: CASAGDLGTQNANIQYF. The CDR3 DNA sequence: TGTGCCAGCGCTGGAGACCTCGGGACACAAAACGCTAACATTCAGTACTTC.

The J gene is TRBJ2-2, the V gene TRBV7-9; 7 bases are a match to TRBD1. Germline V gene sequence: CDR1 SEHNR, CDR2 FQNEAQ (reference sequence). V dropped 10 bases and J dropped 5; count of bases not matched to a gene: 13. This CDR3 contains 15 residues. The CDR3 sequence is CATQPRGPETGELFF. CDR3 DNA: TGTGCCACCCAGCCTAGGGGGCCGGAAACCGGGGAGCTGTTTTTT.

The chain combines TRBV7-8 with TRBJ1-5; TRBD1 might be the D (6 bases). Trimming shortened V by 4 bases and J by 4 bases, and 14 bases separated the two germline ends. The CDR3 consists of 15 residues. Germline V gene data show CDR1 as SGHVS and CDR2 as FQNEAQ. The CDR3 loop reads CASSSQGIGNQPQHF. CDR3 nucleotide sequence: TGTGCCAGCAGCTCACAGGGTATAGGAAATCAGCCCCAGCATTTT.